This is a list of T cell receptor beta chains from one sample in a study of blood T cells in healthy people across ages. A single record per CDR3 protein comes from TCRdb applying MiXCR to the 5' RACE reads. The sample lists 1,500,000 or so distinct CDR3 sequences; roughly two fifths were seen once. Sequencing was done on a sample of blood. These receptors came from a woman under 30 in good health. The CDR3 runs from the conserved cysteine through the conserved F or W. The order of the fields is D gene, J gene, clone size, CDR3 length, V gene, CDR3 protein, CDR3 DNA. A D gene is named only where the DNA matches it firmly. Only part of the rows carry a size: once, few, many, or a class if the clone is expanded.

d_call: NA; j_call: TRBJ2-1; clone_size: few; cdr3_length: 13; v_call: TRBV2; cdr3_aa: CASTMDLSREQFF; cdr3_nt: TGTGCCAGCACCATGGACCTTTCCAGGGAGCAGTTCTTC
d_call: NA; j_call: TRBJ2-7; clone_size: NA; cdr3_length: 11; v_call: TRBV29-1; cdr3_aa: CSGRPGREQYF; cdr3_nt: TGCAGCGGCCGGCCGGGGCGCGAGCAGTACTTC
d_call: NA; j_call: TRBJ1-2; clone_size: NA; cdr3_length: 13; v_call: TRBV27; cdr3_aa: CASSTGNTYGYTF; cdr3_nt: TGTGCCAGCAGTACAGGGAACACCTATGGCTACACCTTC
d_call: TRBD1; j_call: TRBJ2-5; clone_size: NA; cdr3_length: 14; v_call: TRBV20-1; cdr3_aa: CSAPPGTGVETQYF; cdr3_nt: TGCAGTGCCCCCCCGGGGACAGGGGTCGAGACCCAGTACTTC
d_call: NA; j_call: TRBJ2-1; clone_size: NA; cdr3_length: 15; v_call: TRBV4-1; cdr3_aa: CASSQITELKNEQFF; cdr3_nt: TGCGCCAGCAGCCAAATCACTGAACTGAAGAATGAGCAGTTCTTC
d_call: TRBD1; j_call: TRBJ1-1; clone_size: few; cdr3_length: 14; v_call: TRBV4-2; cdr3_aa: CASSQDERTGEAFF; cdr3_nt: TGTGCCAGCAGCCAAGACGAAAGGACAGGCGAAGCTTTCTTT
d_call: TRBD2; j_call: TRBJ2-1; clone_size: NA; cdr3_length: 15; v_call: TRBV6-1; cdr3_aa: CASTGLAGGGNEQFF; cdr3_nt: TGTGCCAGCACTGGACTAGCGGGGGGAGGTAATGAGCAGTTCTTC
d_call: NA; j_call: TRBJ2-6; clone_size: NA; cdr3_length: 15; v_call: TRBV7-3; cdr3_aa: CASSGRGAGANVLTF; cdr3_nt: TGTGCCAGCAGCGGCAGGGGTGCTGGGGCCAACGTCCTGACTTTC
d_call: NA; j_call: TRBJ2-4; clone_size: NA; cdr3_length: 12; v_call: TRBV7-2; cdr3_aa: CASSRDTPFQYF; cdr3_nt: TGTGCCAGCAGTCGAGACACACCCTTTCAGTACTTC
d_call: TRBD1; j_call: TRBJ2-5; clone_size: few; cdr3_length: 16; v_call: TRBV4-3; cdr3_aa: CASSQKTGTGSETQYF; cdr3_nt: TGCGCCAGCAGCCAAAAAACGGGGACAGGGAGCGAGACCCAGTACTTC
d_call: NA; j_call: TRBJ1-2; clone_size: many; cdr3_length: 14; v_call: TRBV7-2; cdr3_aa: CASSSRTGNYGYTF; cdr3_nt: TGTGCCAGCAGCTCCAGGACCGGCAACTATGGCTACACCTTC
d_call: NA; j_call: TRBJ1-5; clone_size: NA; cdr3_length: 14; v_call: TRBV12-3/TRBV12-4; cdr3_aa: CASSPQGDNQPQHF; cdr3_nt: TGTGCCAGCAGCCCACAGGGCGACAATCAGCCCCAGCATTTT
d_call: NA; j_call: TRBJ2-5; clone_size: NA; cdr3_length: 16; v_call: TRBV2; cdr3_aa: CASSVHRLGDYNEQYF; cdr3_nt: TGTGCCAGCAGTGTACACAGGTTGGGTGACTACAATGAGCAGTACTTC
d_call: NA; j_call: TRBJ2-5; clone_size: NA; cdr3_length: 13; v_call: TRBV28; cdr3_aa: CASSPPAVETQYF; cdr3_nt: TGTGCCAGCAGTCCCCCCGCGGTAGAGACCCAGTACTTC
d_call: NA; j_call: TRBJ2-5; clone_size: NA; cdr3_length: 13; v_call: TRBV10-2; cdr3_aa: CASRDPSPETQYF; cdr3_nt: TGCGCCAGCAGGGACCCAAGCCCAGAGACCCAGTACTTC
d_call: NA; j_call: TRBJ2-1; clone_size: few; cdr3_length: 11; v_call: TRBV20-1; cdr3_aa: CSASDRNEQFF; cdr3_nt: TGCAGTGCGTCTGATAGAAATGAGCAGTTCTTC
d_call: NA; j_call: TRBJ2-1; clone_size: NA; cdr3_length: 16; v_call: TRBV20-1; cdr3_aa: CSATRLRQNSLNEQFF; cdr3_nt: TGCAGTGCCACTAGGCTTCGACAGAATTCATTGAATGAGCAGTTCTTC
d_call: TRBD2; j_call: TRBJ2-7; clone_size: NA; cdr3_length: 18; v_call: TRBV4-2; cdr3_aa: CASNSGLAGESSYNEQYF; cdr3_nt: TGTGCCAGCAATTCTGGACTAGCGGGAGAGAGCTCCTACAATGAGCAGTACTTC
d_call: TRBD2; j_call: TRBJ2-3; clone_size: few; cdr3_length: 16; v_call: TRBV20-1; cdr3_aa: CSARDRLAGRTDTQYF; cdr3_nt: TGCAGTGCTAGAGACAGATTAGCGGGACGCACAGATACGCAGTATTTT
d_call: NA; j_call: TRBJ1-5; clone_size: NA; cdr3_length: 14; v_call: TRBV28; cdr3_aa: CASSDGHPNQPQHF; cdr3_nt: TGTGCCAGCAGTGACGGACACCCCAATCAGCCCCAGCATTTT
d_call: NA; j_call: TRBJ2-7; clone_size: few; cdr3_length: 15; v_call: TRBV9; cdr3_aa: CASSAPPLNLYEQYF; cdr3_nt: TGTGCCAGCAGCGCCCCTCCCCTTAACCTCTACGAGCAGTACTTC
d_call: NA; j_call: TRBJ2-1; clone_size: NA; cdr3_length: 17; v_call: TRBV20-1; cdr3_aa: CSARDPKVGLQGNEQFF; cdr3_nt: TGCAGTGCTAGAGATCCCAAAGTAGGACTCCAAGGCAATGAGCAGTTCTTC
d_call: NA; j_call: TRBJ1-1; clone_size: NA; cdr3_length: 12; v_call: TRBV6-2/TRBV6-3; cdr3_aa: CASSIQGPEAFF; cdr3_nt: TGTGCCAGCAGCATACAGGGTCCTGAAGCTTTCTTT
d_call: TRBD2; j_call: TRBJ2-7; clone_size: NA; cdr3_length: 18; v_call: TRBV6-1; cdr3_aa: CASRGFRGTSGSNYEQYF; cdr3_nt: TGTGCCAGCAGGGGATTCCGAGGGACTAGCGGGTCAAACTACGAGCAGTACTTC
d_call: NA; j_call: TRBJ1-1; clone_size: NA; cdr3_length: 14; v_call: TRBV20-1; cdr3_aa: CSARSPVLNTEAFF; cdr3_nt: TGCAGTGCTAGAAGTCCGGTTTTGAACACTGAAGCTTTCTTT
d_call: NA; j_call: TRBJ2-2; clone_size: NA; cdr3_length: 12; v_call: TRBV29-1; cdr3_aa: CGVEPNTGELFF; cdr3_nt: TGCGGCGTTGAACCAAACACCGGGGAGCTGTTTTTT
d_call: NA; j_call: TRBJ2-3; clone_size: once; cdr3_length: 15; v_call: TRBV5-1; cdr3_aa: CASSLSGAFTDTQYF; cdr3_nt: TGCGCCAGCAGCTTATCGGGGGCATTCACAGATACGCAGTATTTT
d_call: NA; j_call: TRBJ2-3; clone_size: NA; cdr3_length: 15; v_call: TRBV12-3/TRBV12-4; cdr3_aa: CASSKDSSSTDTQYF; cdr3_nt: TGTGCCAGTAGCAAGGACAGTTCTAGCACAGATACGCAGTATTTT
d_call: TRBD2; j_call: TRBJ2-1; clone_size: many; cdr3_length: 16; v_call: TRBV6-4; cdr3_aa: CASSPLGRGIGNEQFF; cdr3_nt: TGTGCCAGCAGTCCCCTGGGGCGGGGGATAGGCAATGAGCAGTTCTTC
d_call: TRBD2; j_call: TRBJ2-1; clone_size: few; cdr3_length: 15; v_call: TRBV5-1; cdr3_aa: CASSLGAGRVDEQFF; cdr3_nt: TGCGCCAGCAGCTTGGGAGCGGGACGTGTGGATGAGCAGTTCTTC
d_call: NA; j_call: TRBJ2-1; clone_size: few; cdr3_length: 12; v_call: TRBV20-1; cdr3_aa: CSAPNQSPEQFF; cdr3_nt: TGCAGTGCTCCGAACCAATCGCCTGAGCAGTTCTTC